The 27 T cell receptor beta chains presented below share a single source sample, sequenced in a study of T cells in Graves' hyperthyroidism and ophthalmopathy (dated by TCRdb to between 2017 and 2020). Preparation of the library involved multiplex PCR. Instrument on record: Illumina HiSeq 2000. The TCR beta CDR3 regions were amplified from RNA transcripts. A first-round RT-PCR of the TCR CDR3 used the HTBI primer set with the Qiagen OneStep RT-PCR kit. TCRdb handled the public reads itself, with Q25 trimming in fastp and clone calling in MiXCR, and kept productive beta chains. Rows are combined by CDR3 protein, so each entry shows the most common genes and DNA. Counted in this sample were a few hundred thousand distinct CDR3 sequences; 15% to 18% of them appeared once. Around 7.5% of the sample belongs to the ten largest clones. Sequenced sample: blood. The source is a woman in her 30s with Graves' hyperthyroidism.

This clonotype was counted at least ten times. The genes are TRBV12-3 or TRBV12-4 and TRBJ2-2, with D perhaps assigned TRBD1 or TRBD2 (5 bases each). V gave up 6 bases and J gave up 3 bases, with 23 bases separating them. This CDR3 comprises 18 residues. The CDR3 reads CASRGTGTNSFYTGELFF. CDR3 DNA: TGTGCCAGCAGGGGAACCGGGACCAATTCCTTTTACACCGGGGAGCTGTTTTTT.

The sample holds many counts of this clonotype. The V gene is TRBV3-1, the J gene TRBJ1-2; 10 nucleotides line up with TRBD1. The junction had 8 bases not matched to a gene; V was cut back by 4 bases and J by 6 bases. The CDR3 length is 15 residues. Looked up from germline, CDR1 is LGHDT and CDR2 is YNNKEL (reference sequence). CDR3 residues: CASSLATGGEDGYTF. CDR3 in DNA: TGTGCCAGCAGCCTTGCGACAGGGGGCGAGGATGGCTACACCTTC.

This clonotype was counted a few times. The gene calls are TRBV29-1 and TRBJ2-2; the D call may be TRBD1 or TRBD2 (5 bases each). CDR3 size: 13 residues. The germline gives CDR1 SQVTM, CDR2 ANQGSEA. Trimming removed 5 bases from V and 3 bases from J, with 10 bases in between. CDR3: CSVNWGYTGELFF. The CDR3 DNA reads as TGCAGCGTTAATTGGGGGTACACCGGGGAGCTGTTTTTT.

This clonotype was detected ten times or more. The chain combines TRBV20-1 with TRBJ2-1; 10 nucleotides match TRBD2. The germline V gene has CDR1 DFQATT and CDR2 SNEGSKA (reference sequence). The CDR3 is 13 amino acids. J lost 5 bases, V lost 2 bases, and 0 bases had no gene match. The CDR3 coding sequence is TGCAGTGCTAGACTAGCGGGAGACAATGAGCAGTTCTTC. Protein product: CSARLAGDNEQFF.

The genes are TRBV5-1 and TRBJ1-4; a weak D match, TRBD1 (6 bases). CDR1 is SGHRS, CDR2 YFSETQ, per germline. V lost 2 bases to trimming and J lost 7 bases, with 15 bases between them. The length of the CDR3 is 15 residues. The CDR3 coding sequence is TGCGCCAGCAGCTTTAAGGGGGGTCCTGGTGAAAAACTGTTTTTT. This sequence encodes CASSFKGGPGEKLFF.

The genes are TRBV7-9 and TRBJ1-2; D might be TRBD1 (6 bases). V dropped 5 bases and J dropped 4 bases, with 23 bases sitting between them. CDR3 length: 17 amino acids. Germline V gene sequence: CDR1 SEHNR, CDR2 FQNEAQ (reference sequence). CDR3 bases: TGTGCCAGCAGCCATTCCAGGAGGGGGGAAGAGTTCTATGGCTACACCTTC. This encodes CASSHSRRGEEFYGYTF.

The chain links TRBV5-1 to TRBJ1-1; D unclear. Trimming pared 7 bases from V and 3 bases from J, leaving 25 bases between. The CDR3 covers 17 residues. Per the germline V gene, CDR1 is SGHRS and CDR2 is YFSETQ. The CDR3 spells CASPKGRPNRGHTEAFF. CDR3 sequence (DNA): TGCGCCAGCCCGAAGGGAAGGCCCAACCGCGGACACACTGAAGCTTTCTTT.

This clonotype was detected many times. CDR3 DNA: TGTGCCAGCAGGATGAGGCTACTCCCGAGCGAGCAGTACTTC. It encodes CASRMRLLPSEQYF. This chain links TRBV28 with TRBJ2-7; D remains ambiguous. The V end was cut by 6 bases, the J end by 6 bases, with 18 bases between. The germline V gene has CDR1 MDHEN and CDR2 SYDVKM. The CDR3 has 14 residues.

The chain uses TRBV6-1 and TRBJ2-7; D call uncertain. This CDR3 is built from 15 residues. The V gene's germline CDR1 is MNHNS and CDR2 SASEGT. Trimming stripped 4 bases from V and 0 bases from J, with 13 bases between. In DNA form, the CDR3 reads TGTGCCAGCAGTGCCCGTCGGGCCACCTCCTACGAGCAGTACTTC. The encoded protein is CASSARRATSYEQYF.

This clonotype was detected ten times or more. This sequence joins TRBV30 and TRBJ1-2, with D hard to call. Trimming stripped 0 bases from V and 7 bases from J, with 12 bases between. Per the germline V gene, CDR1 is GTSNPN and CDR2 is SVGIG (reference sequence). The CDR3 runs 13 residues. As DNA, the CDR3 is TGTGCCTGGAGTGTACAGAAGGGAACTGGCTACACCTTC. Residues: CAWSVQKGTGYTF.

This clonotype has ten or more counts. The chain uses TRBV20-1 and TRBJ2-7; D uncertain. The CDR3 sequence is 16 residues long. V lost 0 bases and J 2 bases, leaving 17 bases between the germline ends. CDR1 DFQATT and CDR2 SNEGSKA come from the germline V gene (reference sequence). The CDR3 DNA reads as TGCAGTGCTAGAGATGAGTACGTGGGCTCAGCCTACGAGCAGTACTTC. This codes for CSARDEYVGSAYEQYF.

Many counts were recorded for this clonotype. The V and J genes are TRBV5-1 and TRBJ2-1, with 11 bases fitting TRBD2. Trimming cost V 4 bases and J 0 bases; bases outside gene matches: 6. The germline CDR1 and CDR2 sequences are SGHRS and YFSETQ. The CDR3 loop spans 17 amino acids. The CDR3 DNA reads as TGCGCCAGCAGCCGGAGACTAGCGGGGAGCTCCTACAATGAGCAGTTCTTC. This sequence encodes CASSRRLAGSSYNEQFF.

This clonotype showed up many times. This chain joins TRBV5-6 and TRBJ2-7; possible D gene TRBD2, 6 bases. Germline CDR1 SGHDT, CDR2 YYEEEE. Trimming cost V 7 bases and J 5 bases, with 13 bases left between them. This CDR3 is built from 12 residues. DNA of the CDR3: TGTGCCAGCGGATTAGCGGACAACGAGCAGTACTTC. This translates into CASGLADNEQYF.

This clonotype was counted many times. The chain couples TRBV30 to TRBJ2-7; no reliable D call. From germline, CDR1 is GTSNPN and CDR2 SVGIG (reference sequence). Between the trimmed V and J ends, which lost 0 bases and 2 bases, there was a span of 8 bases. This CDR3 has 13 residues. DNA for the CDR3: TGTGCCTGGAGTGTGAGTGGGCCCTACGAGCAGTACTTC. This gives the protein CAWSVSGPYEQYF.

This clonotype was recorded many times. The CDR3 protein is CASSPAGQGDEQYF. The DNA for the CDR3 is TGTGCCAGCTCCCCGGCGGGACAGGGGGACGAGCAGTACTTC. The chain links TRBV3-2 to TRBJ2-7; the table's D call, TRBD1, has no DNA check behind it. TRBV3-2 is given as a pseudogene. CDR3 length: 14 residues.

V and J are TRBV27 and TRBJ2-1; TRBD2 matches 10 bases. The CDR3 has 17 amino acids. V lost 5 bases to trimming and J lost 7 bases; unmatched junction nucleotides: 14. Germline values: CDR1 MNHEY, CDR2 SMNVEV (reference sequence). The CDR3, as DNA: TGTGCCAGCAGTCCGTATGGCACTAGCGGGAATGAGAATGAGCAGTTCTTC. Translation: CASSPYGTSGNENEQFF.

The chain has TRBV20-1 and TRBJ2-3; D might be TRBD2 (6 bases). The CDR3 spans 16 residues. The germline CDR1 and CDR2 sequences are DFQATT and SNEGSKA (reference sequence). V lost 3 bases, J lost 4 bases, and 20 bases lay in between. Here the CDR3 reads CSARDTTSMGADTQYF. CDR3 in DNA: TGCAGTGCTAGGGACACAACTAGCATGGGGGCAGATACGCAGTATTTT.

The sample holds a few counts of this clonotype. The V call is TRBV5-5, the J call TRBJ1-4; D gene ambiguous. Germline V lookup: CDR1 SGHKS, CDR2 YYEKEE (reference sequence). CDR3 length: 14 residues. The V and J ends lost 7 bases and 4 bases respectively, with 14 bases between them. In DNA form, the CDR3 reads TGTGCCAGCGGCGAAGGGTTGGTTAATGAAAAACTGTTTTTT. It specifies CASGEGLVNEKLFF.

Ten or more counts support this clonotype. The CDR3 spells CSARRGATDTGELFF. The CDR3 DNA sequence: TGCAGTGCAAGGAGAGGGGCGACGGACACCGGGGAGCTGTTTTTT. The rearrangement joins TRBV20-1 to TRBJ2-2; TRBD1 or TRBD2 may be the D gene (5 bases each). The V and J ends lost 6 bases and 3 bases respectively, with 17 bases between them. Germline V gene sequence: CDR1 DFQATT, CDR2 SNEGSKA (reference sequence). The length of the CDR3 is 15 residues.

A few counts support this clonotype. This chain links TRBV27 with TRBJ2-3, with 7 bases matching TRBD2. Per germline, CDR1 MNHEY and CDR2 SMNVEV (reference sequence). The CDR3 runs to 14 residues. The V and J ends lost 8 bases and 1 base, in that order; junction bases with no gene match: 6. The CDR3 region has the DNA TGTGCCAGCCGGGGGGTCCCCGGCACAGATACGCAGTATTTT. It specifies CASRGVPGTDTQYF.

In this sample, this clonotype turned up a few times. One end of the junction varies from germline; a read error may be responsible. The rearrangement uses TRBV5-1 and TRBJ2-1, with D uncertain. From germline, CDR1 is SGHRS and CDR2 YFSETQ. This CDR3 has 13 amino acids. This chain's CDR3 is CASMASSYNEQSF. DNA of the CDR3: TGCGCCAGCATGGCGAGCTCCTACAATGAGCAGTCCTTC. Based on the CDR3 plus reference TRBV5-1 and TRBJ2-1, the full variable domain is KAGVTQTPRYLIKTRGQQVTLSCSPISGHRSVSWYQQTPGQGLQFLFEYFSETQRNKGNFPGRFSGRQFSNSRSEMNVSTLELGDSALYLCASMASSYNEQSFGPGTRLTVL.

In its sample, this clonotype was seen a few times. The chain combines TRBV3-1 with TRBJ1-2; a possible D gene is TRBD1 (6 bases). With 1 base removed from V and 4 bases from J, the gap between germline ends came to 10 bases. Germline CDR1 reads LGHDT; CDR2 reads YNNKEL (reference sequence). This CDR3 contains 14 residues. DNA for the CDR3: TGTGCCAGCAGCCAAGCCTCAGGGGTCTATGGCTACACCTTC. Its translation: CASSQASGVYGYTF.

This clonotype appeared many times. V and J are TRBV3-1 and TRBJ2-1, with D perhaps matching TRBD2 (6 bases). Germline V gene data show CDR1 as LGHDT and CDR2 as YNNKEL (reference sequence). Trimming stripped 4 bases from V and 7 bases from J, with 17 bases between. This CDR3 has 15 amino acids. In nucleotides, the CDR3 is TGTGCCAGCAGCCCCCCGGGCTGGGGGGTGAATGAGCAGTTCTTC. Its protein is CASSPPGWGVNEQFF.

This clonotype was seen ten or more times. The gene calls are TRBV6-4 and TRBJ2-1; 12 nucleotides align to TRBD2. Germline V gene lookup returns CDR1 MRHNA and CDR2 SNTAGT. V trimming: 0 bases; J trimming: 6 bases; junction bases outside the gene matches: 0. This CDR3 is built from 15 residues. The chain's CDR3 is CASSDSTSGSNEQFF. CDR3 sequence (DNA): TGTGCCAGCAGTGACTCGACTAGCGGGAGCAATGAGCAGTTCTTC.

This chain joins TRBV7-4 and TRBJ2-7; tentative D call: TRBD1 (6 bases). V shed 2 bases and J shed 3 bases, with 20 bases lying between them. The CDR3 contains 17 residues. Germline V CDR1 and CDR2: SGHVT, SQSDAQ. CDR3 residues: CASSLRGKLVLRYEQYF. The CDR3 coding sequence is TGTGCCAGCAGCTTAAGGGGGAAATTAGTTCTGCGCTACGAGCAGTACTTC.

This chain uses TRBV7-3 with TRBJ2-7; D not resolved. This CDR3 region has 14 residues. V lost 4 bases and J 6 bases, leaving 16 bases between the germline ends. Germline V gives CDR1 SGHTA, CDR2 FQGTGA. The CDR3 DNA reads TGTGCCAGCAGCTCGGACCCTGGCAGTGGCGAGCAGTACTTC. Its translation: CASSSDPGSGEQYF.

This clonotype appeared many times. The V gene is TRBV20-1, the J gene TRBJ2-7; 9 positions agree with TRBD2. In germline, CDR1 is DFQATT, CDR2 SNEGSKA (reference sequence). V trimming: 2 bases; J trimming: 1 base; junction bases outside the gene matches: 6. CDR3 length equals 15 residues. CDR3 sequence: CSARMGAGGSYEQYF. DNA of the CDR3: TGCAGTGCTAGAATGGGGGCGGGAGGGTCCTACGAGCAGTACTTC.